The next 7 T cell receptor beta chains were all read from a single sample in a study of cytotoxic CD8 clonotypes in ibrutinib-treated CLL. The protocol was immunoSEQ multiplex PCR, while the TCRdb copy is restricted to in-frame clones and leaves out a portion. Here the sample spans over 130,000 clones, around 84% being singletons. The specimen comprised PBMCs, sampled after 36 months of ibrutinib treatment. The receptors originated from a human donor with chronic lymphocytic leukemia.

CDR3 protein: CASSVGTEPYEQYF. In DNA form, the CDR3 reads TGTGCCAGCAGCGTCGGGACAGAACCCTACGAGCAGTACTTC. The chain has TRBV9 and TRBJ2-7; 7 bases match TRBD1. With 2 bases clipped from V and 2 bases from J, the junction kept 4 bases outside the gene matches. CDR1 SGDLS and CDR2 YYNGEE come from the germline V gene. The CDR3 loop spans 14 amino acids.

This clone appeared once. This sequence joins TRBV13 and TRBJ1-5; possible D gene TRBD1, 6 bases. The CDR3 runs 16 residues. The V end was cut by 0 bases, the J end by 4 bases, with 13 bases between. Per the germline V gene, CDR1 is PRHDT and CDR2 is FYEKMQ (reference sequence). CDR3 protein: CASSLGRGGLNQPQHF. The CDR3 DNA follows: TGTGCCAGCAGCTTAGGCAGGGGCGGATTAAATCAGCCCCAGCATTTT. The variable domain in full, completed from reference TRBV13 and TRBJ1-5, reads AAGVIQSPRHLIKEKRETATLKCYPIPRHDTVYWYQQGPGQDPQFLISFYEKMQSDKGSIPDRFSAQQFSDYHSELNMSSLELGDSALYFCASSLGRGGLNQPQHFGDGTRLSIL.

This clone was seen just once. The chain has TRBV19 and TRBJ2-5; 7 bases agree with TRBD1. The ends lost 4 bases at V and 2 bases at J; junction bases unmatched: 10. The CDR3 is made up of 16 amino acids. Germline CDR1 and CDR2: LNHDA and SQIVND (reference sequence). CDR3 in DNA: TGTGCCAGTAGTAACCCGAACAGGGGACCGCAAGAGACCCAGTACTTC. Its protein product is CASSNPNRGPQETQYF.

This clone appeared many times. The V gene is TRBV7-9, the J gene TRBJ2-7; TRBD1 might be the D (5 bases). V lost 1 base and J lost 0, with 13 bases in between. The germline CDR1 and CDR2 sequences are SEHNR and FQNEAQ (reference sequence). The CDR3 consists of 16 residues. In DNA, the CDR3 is TGTGCCAGCAGCTTAGGTACAGGACCTGTCTCCTACGAGCAGTACTTC. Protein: CASSLGTGPVSYEQYF. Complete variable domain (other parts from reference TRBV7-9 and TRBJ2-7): DTGVSQNPRHKITKRGQNVTFRCDPISEHNRLYWYRQTLGQGPEFLTYFQNEAQLEKSRLLSDRFSAERPKGSFSTLEIQRTEQGDSAMYLCASSLGTGPVSYEQYFGPGTRLTVT.

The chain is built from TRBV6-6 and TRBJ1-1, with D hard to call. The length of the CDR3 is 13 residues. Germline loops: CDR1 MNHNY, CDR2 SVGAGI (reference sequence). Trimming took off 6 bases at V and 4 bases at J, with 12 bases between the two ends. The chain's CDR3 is CASSLDGGTEAFF. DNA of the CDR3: TGTGCCAGCAGCCTTGACGGAGGCACTGAAGCTTTCTTT.

The CDR3 coding sequence is TGTGCCAGCAGCCAAAGGAGGGATTACTCTGGAAACACCATATATTTT. Translating it yields CASSQRRDYSGNTIYF. This rearrangement joins TRBV7-9 to TRBJ1-3; D unresolved. Germline loops: CDR1 SEHNR, CDR2 FQNEAQ (reference sequence). The germline V and J ends were trimmed by 5 bases and 0 bases, with 14 bases remaining between them. The CDR3 is 16 amino acids.

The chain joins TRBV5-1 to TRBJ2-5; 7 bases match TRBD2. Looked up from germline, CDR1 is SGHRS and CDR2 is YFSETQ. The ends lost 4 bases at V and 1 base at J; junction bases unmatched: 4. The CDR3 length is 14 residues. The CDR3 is CASSPGGLQETQYF. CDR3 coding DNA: TGCGCCAGCAGCCCGGGAGGTCTCCAAGAGACCCAGTACTTC.